The 7 T cell receptor beta chains presented below share a single source sample, sequenced in a study of T cells in Graves' hyperthyroidism and ophthalmopathy. The CDR3 regions of TCR beta were amplified from RNA transcripts. RT-PCR in the first round (using the HTBI primer set) targeted the TCR CDR3. TCRdb passed the multiplex PCR reads through MiXCR, listing each CDR3 protein once. The profile shows hundreds of thousands of distinct CDR3 sequences, roughly 20% of them singletons. Sequencing was done on a sample of blood. These receptors were taken from a young man with Graves' ophthalmopathy.

This clonotype was observed at least ten times. The V and J genes are TRBV2 and TRBJ1-3, with TRBD1 matching over 8 bases. CDR1 SNHLY and CDR2 FYNNEI come from the germline V gene. The CDR3 extends over 15 amino acids. After removal of 6 bases from V and 0 bases from J, the junction contained 4 bases not matched to a gene. The CDR3 DNA reads as TGTGCCAGCAGGGGGGACAGGAGCTCTGGAAACACCATATATTTT. Amino acids: CASRGDRSSGNTIYF.

This clonotype occurred a few times. V usage is TRBV6-2 or TRBV6-3 and J usage is TRBJ2-7; 10 nucleotides align to TRBD1. J lost 3 bases, V lost 6 bases, and 2 bases had no gene match. Germline values: CDR1 MNHEY, CDR2 SVGEGT. This CDR3 is 13 amino acids long. CDR3 DNA: TGTGCCAGCAGGGACAGGGGGTACTACGAGCAGTACTTC. Translating it yields CASRDRGYYEQYF.

The genes are TRBV3-1 and TRBJ2-7, with D maybe TRBD1 (6 bases). Trimming took 3 bases from V and 4 from J, leaving 13 bases between them. The CDR3 loop spans 14 amino acids. The germline CDR1 and CDR2 sequences are LGHDT and YNNKEL (reference sequence). CDR3 sequence (DNA): TGTGCCAGCAGCCAGACGACAGGTATTTACGAGCAGTACTTC. Its translation is CASSQTTGIYEQYF.

This chain connects TRBV7-9 to TRBJ1-1; D is possibly TRBD1 (5 bases). Germline V gene sequence: CDR1 SEHNR, CDR2 FQNEAQ (reference sequence). The CDR3 is made up of 17 amino acids. V was trimmed by 5 bases and J by 4 bases, leaving 23 bases between them. This CDR3 reads CASSQGGAVALFTEAFF. The CDR3 DNA reads as TGTGCCAGCAGCCAGGGTGGGGCAGTTGCCCTCTTCACTGAAGCTTTCTTT.

This clonotype has at least ten counts. V and J are TRBV6-1 and TRBJ2-7; 7 positions agree with TRBD1. V lost 1 base and J lost 2; bases outside the gene matches: 14. Germline CDR1 and CDR2: MNHNS and SASEGT. The CDR3 spans 18 residues. The CDR3 DNA reads TGTGCCAGCAGTGAAGTGGATAACGGCAGGGGGTTTCCCTACGAGCAGTACTTC. This codes for CASSEVDNGRGFPYEQYF.

The genes are TRBV20-1 and TRBJ1-2; possible D gene TRBD1, 5 bases. Germline values: CDR1 DFQATT, CDR2 SNEGSKA (reference sequence). The CDR3 loop spans 14 amino acids. Trimming left V 1 base short and J 8 bases short, with 17 bases between. The chain's CDR3 is CSARGLGVDGGYTF. CDR3 sequence (DNA): TGCAGTGCTAGAGGATTAGGGGTGGATGGAGGCTACACCTTC.

In its sample, this clonotype was seen a few times. The chain couples TRBV29-1 to TRBJ2-7; D not resolved. CDR3 length: 13 residues. Germline loops: CDR1 SQVTM, CDR2 ANQGSEA. V lost 0 bases, J lost 3 bases, and 9 bases lay in between. CDR3 nucleotide sequence: TGCAGCGTTGAAGATCGGTTGAACTACGAGCAGTACTTC. Amino acid sequence: CSVEDRLNYEQYF.